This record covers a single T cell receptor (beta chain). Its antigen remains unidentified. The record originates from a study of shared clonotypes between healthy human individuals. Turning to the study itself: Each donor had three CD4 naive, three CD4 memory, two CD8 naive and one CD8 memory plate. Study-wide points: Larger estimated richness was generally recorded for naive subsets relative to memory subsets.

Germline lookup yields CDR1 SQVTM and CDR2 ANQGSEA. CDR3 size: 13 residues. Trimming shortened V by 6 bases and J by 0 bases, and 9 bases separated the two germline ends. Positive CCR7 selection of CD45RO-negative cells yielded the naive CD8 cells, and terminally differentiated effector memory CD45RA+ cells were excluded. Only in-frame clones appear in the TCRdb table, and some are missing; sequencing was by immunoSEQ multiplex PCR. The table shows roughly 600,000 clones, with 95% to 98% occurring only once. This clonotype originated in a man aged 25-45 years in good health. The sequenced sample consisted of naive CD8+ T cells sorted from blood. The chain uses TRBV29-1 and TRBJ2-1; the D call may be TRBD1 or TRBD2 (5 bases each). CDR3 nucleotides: TGCAGCGTAGCAGGGAGCTCCTACAATGAGCAGTTCTTC. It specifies CSVAGSSYNEQFF.